The next 27 T cell receptor beta chains were all read from a single sample in a study of TIL therapy for anti-PD-1-resistant metastatic lung cancer. The libraries were made with immunoSEQ v3. This table comes from immunoSEQ multiplex PCR, and its TCRdb copy is limited to in-frame clones, with some not included. The repertoire holds approximately 95,000 clones, with around 71% as singletons. Specified time point: pre-treatment sample, taken before nivolumab and TIL therapy. Most excised metastases sampled were pleural nodules or supraclavicular lymph nodes. The input for sequencing was tumor tissue, taken at baseline. These receptors were obtained from a person aged 25-85 years with non-small cell lung cancer.

This rearrangement joins TRBV9 to TRBJ1-4; no definite D call. Germline lookup yields CDR1 SGDLS and CDR2 YYNGEE. The CDR3 totals 13 residues. V was pared by 3 bases and J by 8 bases, with 11 bases between. Written as DNA, the CDR3 is TGTGCCAGCAGCGAGGCCGGAGACGAAAAACTGTTTTTT. Encoded protein: CASSEAGDEKLFF.

The sample holds a few counts of this clone. The chain joins TRBV18 to TRBJ2-1; no firm D call. Trimming shortened V by 1 base and J by 6 bases, and 4 bases separated the two germline ends. From germline, CDR1 is KGHSH and CDR2 LQKENI. The CDR3 length is 12 residues. This CDR3 reads CASSPRSNEQFF. CDR3 in DNA: TGTGCCAGCTCACCACGAAGCAATGAGCAGTTCTTC.

V gene TRBV11-3 combines with J gene TRBJ2-7; 10 bases are shared with TRBD2. In germline, CDR1 is SGHNT, CDR2 YENEEA. The CDR3 contains 19 residues. V shed 5 bases, J shed 3 bases, and the junction held 19 bases outside the gene matches. CDR3 loop: CASSPQVRLAGEKSYEQYF. The CDR3 coding sequence is TGTGCCAGCAGCCCCCAGGTTCGTCTAGCGGGAGAGAAAAGCTACGAGCAGTACTTC. Using reference TRBV11-3 and TRBJ2-7 for the parts outside the CDR3, the full variable domain is EAGVVQSPRYKIIEKKQPVAFWCNPISGHNTLYWYLQNLGQGPELLIRYENEEAVDDSQLPKDRFSAERLKGVDSTLKIQPAELGDSAVYLCASSPQVRLAGEKSYEQYFGPGTRLTVT.

The chain recombines TRBV6-2 or TRBV6-3 with TRBJ2-4; perhaps TRBD1 as D (6 bases). CDR1 is MNHEY and CDR2 is SVGEGT in the germline V gene. V lost 2 bases to trimming and J lost 0 bases, with 17 bases between them. The CDR3 is made up of 18 amino acids. The CDR3 DNA is TGTGCCAGCAGTTACGGTGGGGAGACAGGAGCAGCCAAAAACATTCAGTACTTC. Translating it yields CASSYGGETGAAKNIQYF.

In DNA form, the CDR3 reads TGTGCCACCGCTCCGCTGACAGCCGACAATGAGCAGTTCTTC. Protein sequence: CATAPLTADNEQFF. The chain carries TRBV24-1 and TRBJ2-1; a weak D match, TRBD1 (5 bases). CDR1 and CDR2 from the germline V gene are KGHDR and SFDVKD. V lost 9 bases to trimming and J lost 5 bases, with 16 bases between them. The CDR3 has 14 amino acids.

The J gene is TRBJ2-7, the V gene TRBV14; D perhaps matches TRBD1 (5 bases). This CDR3 has 13 residues. Per the germline V gene, CDR1 is SGHDN and CDR2 is FVKESK. V dropped 3 bases and J dropped 6 bases, with 12 bases sitting between them. The CDR3 reads CASSHRTFGEQYF. The CDR3 DNA reads TGTGCCAGCAGCCATCGGACATTTGGCGAGCAGTACTTC.

This chain links TRBV5-1 with TRBJ2-2; 8 bases agree with TRBD2. This CDR3 contains 19 residues. CDR1 SGHRS and CDR2 YFSETQ come from the germline V gene. Germline trimming cut 1 base from V and 0 bases from J; bases unmatched to any gene: 11. The CDR3 sequence: CASSLRGSRGATNTGELFF. CDR3 sequence (DNA): TGCGCCAGCAGCTTGCGGGGATCGCGGGGGGCCACGAACACCGGGGAGCTGTTTTTT.

The J gene is TRBJ2-7, the V gene TRBV25-1; D may be TRBD2 (5 bases). There are 12 residues in the CDR3. The ends were cut back, 7 bases at V and 6 bases at J, with 13 bases in the middle. Germline CDR1 MGHDK, CDR2 SYGVNS. CDR3 protein: CASKTRTGEQYF. The CDR3 nucleotides read TGTGCCAGCAAAACAAGGACTGGCGAGCAGTACTTC.

The chain has TRBV19 and TRBJ2-4; D could derive from TRBD1 or TRBD2 (5 bases each). The CDR3 spans 17 residues. The V end was cut by 1 base, the J end by 3 bases, with 16 bases between. Per the germline V gene, CDR1 is LNHDA and CDR2 is SQIVND (reference sequence). The CDR3 DNA follows: TGTGCCAGTAGTATAGCTCAGAGGGGATGGGTCAAAAACATTCAGTACTTC. Amino acids: CASSIAQRGWVKNIQYF.

This clone was seen a few times. The rearrangement joins TRBV29-1 to TRBJ1-2; D call uncertain. The CDR3 consists of 12 residues. V lost 2 bases, J lost 8 bases, and 12 bases lay in between. CDR1 is SQVTM, CDR2 ANQGSEA, per germline. CDR3 in amino acids: CSVESSLRGYTF. The CDR3, as DNA: TGCAGCGTTGAATCGTCCCTGAGGGGCTACACCTTC.

This rearrangement joins TRBV4-1 to TRBJ2-2; 13 bases match TRBD2. V shed 2 bases and J 4 bases; nucleotides not matched to a gene: 10. The CDR3 consists of 19 residues. The V gene's germline CDR1 is MGHRA and CDR2 YSYEKL. The CDR3 is CASSQTGTSGVGGTGELFF. In DNA, the CDR3 is TGCGCCAGCAGCCAAACCGGGACTAGCGGGGTTGGCGGCACCGGGGAGCTGTTTTTT.

With respect to this clone: The same CDR3 can be traced to other DNA sequences in this sample. This chain joins TRBV28 and TRBJ2-6; no clear D. V lost 5 bases and J lost 0, with 2 bases in between. Germline V CDR1 and CDR2: MDHEN, SYDVKM. The CDR3 consists of 13 residues. CDR3 DNA: TGTGCCAGCAGTCTCTCTGGGGCCAACGTCCTGACTTTC. It codes for CASSLSGANVLTF.

This clone has just a few counts. The chain joins TRBV11-3 to TRBJ2-1; a possible D gene is TRBD2 (6 bases). This CDR3 comprises 16 residues. With 0 bases removed from V and 2 bases from J, the gap between germline ends came to 11 bases. CDR1 is SGHNT, CDR2 YENEEA, per germline. This CDR3 reads CASSLDGTSPYNEQFF. In nucleotides, the CDR3 is TGTGCCAGCAGCTTAGATGGCACTAGCCCCTACAATGAGCAGTTCTTC.

The rearrangement joins TRBV4-3 to TRBJ1-3; D unresolved. CDR1 LGHNA and CDR2 YSLEER come from the germline V gene. Deletions cut 4 bases from V and 8 bases from J, with 12 bases between. There are 13 residues in the CDR3. CDR3 sequence: CASSPSLGDTIYF. The CDR3 DNA sequence: TGCGCCAGCAGCCCCTCCCTCGGGGACACCATATATTTT.

The chain is built from TRBV7-9 and TRBJ2-7; 7 positions match TRBD1. With V trimmed by 4 bases and J by 5 bases, 2 bases remained unmatched. The length of the CDR3 is 12 residues. CDR1 is SEHNR, CDR2 FQNEAQ, per germline (reference sequence). The CDR3 DNA is TGTGCCAGCAGCTCCCAGGGGGACGAGCAGTACTTC. This encodes CASSSQGDEQYF. Full variable domain (missing parts from reference TRBV7-9 and TRBJ2-7): DTGVSQNPRHKITKRGQNVTFRCDPISEHNRLYWYRQTLGQGPEFLTYFQNEAQLEKSRLLSDRFSAERPKGSFSTLEIQRTEQGDSAMYLCASSSQGDEQYFGPGTRLTVT.

The chain joins TRBV7-2 to TRBJ2-7, with TRBD1 identical over 10 bases. From germline, CDR1 is SGHTA and CDR2 FQGNSA. J gave up 4 bases and V 5 bases, and 2 bases lay outside the gene matches. The length of the CDR3 is 13 residues. CDR3 protein: CASSTGQGYEQYF. The CDR3 DNA follows: TGTGCCAGCAGCACGGGACAGGGGTACGAGCAGTACTTC.

The chain joins TRBV6-6 to TRBJ2-3; 14 bases fit TRBD2. J was trimmed by 6 bases and V by 2 bases; bases with no gene match: 1. Looked up from germline, CDR1 is MNHNY and CDR2 is SVGAGI (reference sequence). The CDR3 runs to 15 residues. The CDR3 DNA reads as TGTGCCAGCAGTTACGGACTAGCGGGAGGTGATACGCAGTATTTT. Its protein is CASSYGLAGGDTQYF.

This clone turned up a few times. J is TRBJ2-1 and V is TRBV30; unclear D gene. The V end lost 2 bases, the J end lost 0 bases, and 8 bases lay between the germline ends. CDR1 is GTSNPN and CDR2 is SVGIG in the germline V gene (reference sequence). The CDR3 contains 14 residues. The CDR3 DNA follows: TGTGCCTGGAGTACGTCTAGCTCCTACAATGAGCAGTTCTTC. Protein: CAWSTSSSYNEQFF.

The chain links TRBV7-3 to TRBJ2-4, with a possible D match to TRBD1 (5 bases). This CDR3 is built from 17 residues. V shed 4 bases and J shed 9 bases, with 25 bases lying between them. CDR1 and CDR2 (germline): SGHTA, FQGTGA. CDR3 protein: CASSYRADSVCRGIQYF. In DNA, the CDR3 is TGTGCCAGCAGCTATCGCGCCGACAGTGTGTGTAGGGGCATTCAGTACTTC.

In this sample, this clone turned up a few times. This chain uses TRBV11-2 with TRBJ2-4, with 7 bases identical to TRBD1. V dropped 5 bases and J dropped 8; count of bases not matched to a gene: 3. Looked up from germline, CDR1 is SGHAT and CDR2 is FQNNGV. CDR3 length equals 12 residues. CDR3 loop: CASSRDRYIQYF. The CDR3 DNA sequence: TGTGCCAGCAGCCGGGACAGATACATTCAGTACTTC.

Many counts were recorded for this clone. The V gene is TRBV11-2, the J gene TRBJ1-2; D is perhaps TRBD1 (6 bases). CDR1 and CDR2 (germline): SGHAT, FQNNGV. CDR3 length: 14 amino acids. V was cut by 7 bases and J by 3 bases, with 15 bases left in between. For the CDR3, the DNA is TGTGCCAGCACCGCGGGGGCGGATTACTATGGCTACACCTTC. Its protein is CASTAGADYYGYTF.

The chain has TRBV6-5 and TRBJ2-1, with 7 bases that match TRBD1. The CDR3 runs 13 residues. Per the germline V gene, CDR1 is MNHEY and CDR2 is SVGAGI. The junction had 5 bases not matched to a gene; V was cut back by 8 bases and J by 4 bases. CDR3 nucleotide sequence: TGTGCCAGCCCGGGACAGTCATACAATGAGCAGTTCTTC. It translates to CASPGQSYNEQFF.

The chain combines TRBV7-3 with TRBJ2-7, with 8 bases lining up with TRBD1. The CDR3 runs 14 residues. Germline CDR1 SGHTA, CDR2 FQGTGA. J lost 5 bases, V lost 5 bases, and 8 bases had no gene match. In DNA, the CDR3 is TGTGCCAGCAGCCGAACCGGGACAGGCAACGAGCAGTACTTC. This encodes CASSRTGTGNEQYF. Supplemented by reference TRBV7-3 and TRBJ2-7, the full variable domain reads GAGVSQTPSNKVTEKGKYVELRCDPISGHTALYWYRQSLGQGPEFLIYFQGTGAADDSGLPNDRFFAVRPEGSVSTLKIQRTERGDSAVYLCASSRTGTGNEQYFGPGTRLTVT.

The table lists this clone with a few counts. CDR3 residues: CASSVGLAGRTDTQYF. The CDR3 DNA reads TGTGCCAGCAGTGTGGGACTAGCGGGACGCACAGATACGCAGTATTTT. V gene TRBV28 combines with J gene TRBJ2-3, with 13 bases lining up with TRBD2. CDR3 length equals 16 residues. Germline loops: CDR1 MDHEN, CDR2 SYDVKM. The trim removed 5 bases at V and 1 base at J, leaving 3 bases unmatched.

The rearrangement joins TRBV5-6 to TRBJ2-7, with 7 nucleotides matching TRBD1. The J segment lost 2 bases and the V segment lost 4 bases, leaving 9 bases of the junction unmatched. CDR1 and CDR2 (germline): SGHDT, YYEEEE. There are 15 residues in the CDR3. Here the CDR3 DNA reads TGTGCCAGCAGCCGATTATCCGGGACAGCCTACGAGCAGTACTTC. It codes for CASSRLSGTAYEQYF.

In this sample, this clone turned up a few times. The chain employs TRBV6-5 and TRBJ1-2; no firm D call. Germline V CDR1 and CDR2: MNHEY, SVGAGI. The CDR3 sequence is 13 residues long. Trimming removed 2 bases from V and 5 bases from J, with 9 bases in between. CDR3 loop: CASSYQGLYGYTF. Written as DNA, the CDR3 is TGTGCCAGCAGTTACCAAGGGTTGTATGGCTACACCTTC.

The CDR3, as DNA: TGTGCCAGCAGTTTAATTGACTACGCTATACAGTTCTTC. Residues: CASSLIDYAIQFF. The rearrangement joins TRBV12-3 or TRBV12-4 to TRBJ2-1; tentatively, D is TRBD2 (5 bases). This CDR3 contains 13 residues. The V end was cut by 2 bases, the J end by 13 bases, with 15 bases between.